The clone carrying this TCR beta chain was recorded a few times. The entry originates in a study of T-cell reconstitution after alpha-beta-depleted transplantation in children. Library preparation (for TCRbeta) was performed with unique molecular identifiers. TCRdb reanalysed the PCR reads using MiXCR and keeps one entry per CDR3 protein. The table has approximately 400,000 distinct CDR3 sequences, about a tenth seen once. CDR3 length equals 14 residues. Trimming cost V 5 bases and J 4 bases, with 12 bases left between them. Germline CDR1 and CDR2: MNHNS and SASEGT. The sequence came from a human donor who donated a stem cell graft to a child with acute myeloid leukemia. The V call is TRBV6-1, the J call TRBJ1-5, with D unclear. The material sequenced was PBMCs from the stem cell graft donor, taken from the stem cell graft. DNA for the CDR3: TGTGCCAGCAGTATGGACGGAGAAAATCAGCCCCAGCATTTT. Protein: CASSMDGENQPQHF.